This paragraph covers one T cell receptor (beta chain) sequence. Its target is not known. This sample is part of a study of identical twins. Study results and caveats: Fewer insertions were carried by abundant cord blood beta clonotypes, but none was seen in memory repertoires.

A universal primer site arose from template switching, and cDNA bore unique molecular identifiers. TCRdb reanalysed the 5' RACE reads using MiXCR and keeps one entry per CDR3 protein. The data show approximately 490,000 distinct CDR3 sequences, approximately 20% seen once. Each donor (without exception) was a healthy Caucasian. CDR3 length equals 15 residues. J lost 5 bases, V lost 0 bases, and 4 bases had no gene match. The germline CDR1 and CDR2 sequences are SGHRS and YFSETQ. The same sample was also used in a study of yellow fever vaccine responses in identical twins. That work contributes: Twins reportedly appeared to share part of their vaccine T cell response while keeping part individual.

V and J are TRBV5-1 and TRBJ2-3; 9 positions match TRBD2. The sequenced sample consisted of CD4+ T cells sorted from blood. The receptor comes from a woman younger than 35 in good health. The CDR3 loop is CASSLALAGKDTQYF. The CDR3 coding sequence is TGCGCCAGCAGCTTGGCCCTAGCGGGGAAAGATACGCAGTATTTT. The full variable domain, in which reference TRBV5-1 and TRBJ2-3 provide the parts outside the CDR3, is KAGVTQTPRYLIKTRGQQVTLSCSPISGHRSVSWYQQTPGQGLQFLFEYFSETQRNKGNFPGRFSGRQFSNSRSEMNVSTLELGDSALYLCASSLALAGKDTQYFGPGTRLTVL.